This is a list of T cell receptor beta chains from one sample in a study of cytomegalovirus exposure and HLA in healthy donors. Only in-frame clones appear in the TCRdb table, and some are missing; sequencing was by immunoSEQ multiplex PCR. This sample has over 150,000 clones, with about four fifths found just once. Sequencing input: PBMCs. The receptor set was obtained from a man younger than 40 in good health and CMV-seronegative. Each CDR3 is given with its conserved first and last residue. D genes are given only for firm matches. The size entry is marked missing in some rows and otherwise reads once, few, many or a size class.

v_gene	j_gene	d_gene	abundance	CDR3aa	CDR3nt
TRBV28	TRBJ2-7	-	-	CASSLPQGPGEYF	TGTGCCAGCAGTTTACCCCAAGGACCGGGGGAGTACTTC
TRBV6-1	TRBJ2-1	TRBD2	-	CASTELAGGQQQFF	TGTGCCAGCACAGAATTAGCGGGGGGTCAACAACAGTTCTTC
TRBV9	TRBJ2-5	TRBD2	-	CASSTRAQRGQETQYF	TGTGCCAGCAGCACTCGGGCCCAGCGGGGCCAAGAGACCCAGTACTTC
TRBV28	TRBJ1-1	-	-	CASSTRPNVNTEAFF	TGTGCCAGCAGTACCAGGCCCAACGTGAACACTGAAGCTTTCTTT
TRBV27	TRBJ2-7	-	once	CASSLQEPLSYEQYF	TGTGCCAGCAGTCTACAGGAACCCCTCTCCTACGAGCAGTACTTC
TRBV7-6	TRBJ2-5	TRBD2	-	CASSSLAELETQYF	TGTGCCAGCAGCTCACTAGCGGAATTAGAGACCCAGTACTTC
TRBV7-9	TRBJ1-3	-	few	CASSFSPNFSGNTIYF	TGTGCCAGCAGCTTTTCGCCGAACTTCTCTGGAAACACCATATATTTT
TRBV6-6	TRBJ1-2	-	-	CASSYSKSERAGYTF	TGTGCCAGCAGTTACTCGAAATCGGAGAGGGCCGGCTACACCTTC
TRBV6-4	TRBJ2-1	TRBD2	few	CASSVAGGRNEQFF	TGTGCCAGCAGTGTAGCGGGGGGGAGGAATGAGCAGTTCTTC
TRBV5-1	TRBJ2-7	-	-	CASRLEGHMLYEQYF	TGCGCCAGCAGGCTCGAGGGCCACATGTTATACGAGCAGTACTTC
TRBV7-8	TRBJ1-4	-	-	CASSSGGGEKLFF	TGTGCCAGCAGCAGCGGTGGGGGGGAAAAACTGTTTTTT
TRBV18	TRBJ2-6	TRBD1	-	CASSPKGTGAGANVLTF	TGTGCCAGCTCACCAAAGGGGACAGGGGCTGGGGCCAACGTCCTGACTTTC
TRBV11-2	TRBJ2-7	-	-	CASSSQIGYEQYF	TGTGCCAGCAGCTCCCAGATTGGTTACGAGCAGTACTTC
TRBV12-5	TRBJ1-2	TRBD1	-	CASGPTGGGKAENYGYTF	TGTGCTAGTGGCCCCACAGGGGGTGGAAAAGCTGAAAACTATGGCTACACCTTC
TRBV19	TRBJ1-1	-	-	CASSIDQIGGMNTEAFF	TGTGCCAGTAGTATAGATCAGATCGGGGGTATGAACACTGAAGCTTTCTTT